This TCR beta chain emerged from a study of blood T cell repertoires in COVID-19. Study in general: Samples taken during acute and convalescent COVID-19 were collected in the United States, Italy and Spain. From T cells, B-cell-depleted T cells, or PBMCs came the material, which was cDNA or gDNA.

Sequencing used immunoSEQ multiplex PCR; TCRdb keeps in-frame clones, though not all of them. The table shows 70,000 or so clones, with approximately 80% occurring only once. This clone was observed a few times. V shed 5 bases, J shed 15 bases, and the junction held 9 bases outside the gene matches. The V gene's germline CDR1 is MDHEN and CDR2 SYDVKM. CDR3 size: 14 residues. The sequence was collected from a man in his fifties with COVID-19, enrolled during active disease. Sample: peripheral blood. The rearrangement joins TRBV28 to TRBJ2-1; 14 bases match TRBD2. The CDR3 nucleotides read TGTGCCAGCAGTCCCATCATAGGACTAGCGGGAGGGTTCTTC. Translation: CASSPIIGLAGGFF.